This TCR beta chain was recovered during a study of PD-L1 blockade in urothelial cancer. As for the study in general: Timepoints chosen for blood analysis were 3 weeks (second dose) and 6 weeks after treatment start. Study-wide results and limits: Below-median pretreatment blood TCR clonality predicted better survival.

From germline, CDR1 is SGHRS and CDR2 YFSETQ. With 2 bases removed from V and 5 bases from J, the gap between germline ends came to 10 bases. The CDR3 contains 13 residues. Each PCR received spiked synthetic TCR analog templates. Sequencing used immunoSEQ multiplex PCR; TCRdb keeps in-frame clones, though not all of them. The sample has tens of thousands of clones, more than 75% seen once; the top ten hold approximately 2.5%. Time point specified: peripheral blood 6 weeks after treatment start. A few counts support this clone. Its antigen is not identified. The chain is built from TRBV5-1 and TRBJ1-1; no clear D. The sequence was collected from a man aged 55 to 70 with urothelial cancer. This sample comprised PBMCs, obtained around atezolizumab (anti-PD-L1) treatment. CDR3 nucleotide sequence: TGCGCCAGCAGCTTCGAGGGAGGGACTGAAGCTTTCTTT. Protein: CASSFEGGTEAFF.